This T cell receptor beta chain was documented in a study of shared clonotypes between healthy human individuals. Study summary: Per-donor plates numbered three CD4 naive, three CD4 memory, two CD8 naive and one CD8 memory.

Regarding this clone: The antigen remains unidentified.

The germline CDR1 and CDR2 sequences are MNHEY and SMNVEV (reference sequence). The CDR3 contains 15 residues. The V end lost 3 bases, the J end lost 4 bases, and 16 bases lay between the germline ends. TCRdb's copy holds only in-frame clones and misses some; the assay was immunoSEQ multiplex PCR. The sample contains about a million clones, about 80% of which appear only once. Study-level points and caveats: In general, naive subsets displayed greater estimated richness than memory subsets did.

The V call is TRBV27, the J call TRBJ2-7, with a weak D call TRBD2 (6 bases). The sample taken for sequencing was memory CD4+ T cells from PBMCs. As for subset: CD45RA-negative fraction. The clonotype was recovered from a man aged 18 to 35 in good health. Some clones in this sample may be carry-over from other donors' samples. CDR3 DNA: TGTGCCAGCAGTTTTGGTGCGGGAAAGGGATACGAGCAGTACTTC. Translated, it gives CASSFGAGKGYEQYF.